This T cell receptor (beta chain) was sequenced in a study of T cell repertoires in cytomegalovirus infection. Across the study: Recently identified HLA-C-restricted and well-studied HLA-B-restricted CMV epitopes were used. Evidence of both CMV infection and a matching HLA type came from public TCR beta signatures.

MiXCR was run by TCRdb on the reads, yielding one entry per CDR3 protein. This repertoire shows about 280,000 distinct CDR3 sequences, around 20% found once; its top ten account for roughly 19%. The ends were cut back, 7 bases at V and 4 bases at J, with 19 bases in the middle. Germline loops: CDR1 SEHNR, CDR2 FQNEAQ (reference sequence). The CDR3 loop spans 15 amino acids. Regarding this clonotype: Its target is unknown.

The input for sequencing was cultured PBMCs, taken from culture after CMV antigen stimulation. This sequence joins TRBV7-9 and TRBJ1-2, with D perhaps TRBD1 (5 bases). The clonotype comes from a human donor in good health (CMV status not recorded). Some clones in this sample may be carry-over from other donors' samples. The CDR3 DNA is TGTGCCAGCACCTCGGGGCCCTTGGGACTCTATGGCTACACCTTC. It specifies CASTSGPLGLYGYTF.